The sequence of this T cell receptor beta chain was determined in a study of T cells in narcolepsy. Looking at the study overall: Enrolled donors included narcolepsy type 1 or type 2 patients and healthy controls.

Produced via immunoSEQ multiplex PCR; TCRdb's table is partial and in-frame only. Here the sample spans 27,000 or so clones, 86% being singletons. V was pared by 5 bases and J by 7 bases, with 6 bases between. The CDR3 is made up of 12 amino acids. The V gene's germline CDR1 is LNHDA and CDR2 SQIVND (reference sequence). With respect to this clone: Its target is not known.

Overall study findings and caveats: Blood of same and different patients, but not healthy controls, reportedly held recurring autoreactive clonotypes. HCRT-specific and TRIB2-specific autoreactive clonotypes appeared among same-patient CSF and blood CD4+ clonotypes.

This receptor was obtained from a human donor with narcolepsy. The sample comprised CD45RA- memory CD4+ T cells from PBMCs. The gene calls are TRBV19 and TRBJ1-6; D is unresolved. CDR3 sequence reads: CASSQQNSPLHF. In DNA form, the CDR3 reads TGTGCCAGTAGTCAACAGAATTCACCCCTCCACTTT.